The 27 T cell receptor beta chains given below trace back to one sample, sequenced in a study of blood T cell repertoires in COVID-19 (dated by TCRdb to the early 2020s). The method behind the library was the immunoSEQ multiplex PCR assay. TCRdb obtained this table from immuneACCESS and retained in-frame rearrangements with V and J assigned. These tables miss some clones; where compared with another copy, unresolved V genes account for less than half of the shortfall, and the remainder is unexplained. The sample includes around 60,000 clones, with 80% observed a single time. The ten largest make up 5.5% to 7.5% of the sample. The sample was peripheral blood. Source of these receptors: a man between 60 and 75 years old with acute or convalescent COVID-19.

V usage is TRBV3-1 (or the pseudogene TRBV3-2) and J usage is TRBJ1-2, with 8 positions matching TRBD1. V trimming: 6 bases; J trimming: 8 bases; junction bases outside the gene matches: 8. CDR3 length: 13 amino acids. The germline V gene encodes CDR1 LGHDT and CDR2 YNNKEL (reference sequence). The CDR3 sequence: CASRGQGARGYTF. CDR3 in DNA: TGTGCCAGCAGAGGGCAGGGGGCGCGAGGCTACACCTTC.

The V and J genes are TRBV7-9 and TRBJ2-7; D unclear. Germline CDR1 and CDR2: SEHNR and FQNEAQ (reference sequence). V lost 5 bases and J lost 2, with 10 bases in between. The CDR3 contains 13 residues. CDR3 coding DNA: TGTGCCAGCAGCCTCGAAACAGCCTACGAGCAGTACTTC. As protein: CASSLETAYEQYF.

V usage is TRBV28 and J usage is TRBJ2-5; D is perhaps TRBD1 (5 bases). Germline CDR1 and CDR2: MDHEN and SYDVKM. This CDR3 region has 11 residues. The germline V and J ends were trimmed by 6 bases and 4 bases, with 6 bases remaining between them. The CDR3 DNA reads as TGTGCCAGCAGCGACAGAGAGACCCAGTACTTC. Its protein product is CASSDRETQYF.

CDR3 coding DNA: TGTGCCAGCAGCTTAGGCCTTAACACCGGGGAGCTGTTTTTT. It is translated as CASSLGLNTGELFF. V usage is TRBV13 and J usage is TRBJ2-2; D not certain. Per germline, CDR1 PRHDT and CDR2 FYEKMQ (reference sequence). The V end lost 0 bases, the J end lost 2 bases, and 4 bases lay between the germline ends. The CDR3 is made up of 14 amino acids.

The chain combines TRBV7-9 with TRBJ2-5; 7 bases are a match to TRBD2. The CDR3 loop spans 16 amino acids. Germline values: CDR1 SEHNR, CDR2 FQNEAQ (reference sequence). Trimming cost V 0 bases and J 1 base; bases outside gene matches: 5. As DNA, the CDR3 is TGTGCCAGCAGCTTAGCGGTGGCTAGCGGCCAAGAGACCCAGTACTTC. It is translated as CASSLAVASGQETQYF.

This clone was seen a handful of times. The chain combines TRBV7-9 with TRBJ2-5, with D maybe TRBD2 (6 bases). The CDR3 sequence is 14 residues long. CDR1 is SEHNR and CDR2 is FQNEAQ in the germline V gene (reference sequence). V was clipped by 5 bases and J by 6 bases, with 16 bases between them. The DNA for the CDR3 is TGTGCCAGCAGCCCGCAGGGACTCGGAAAGACCCAGTACTTC. Its protein is CASSPQGLGKTQYF.

The chain recombines TRBV7-2 with TRBJ2-7; TRBD1 matches 7 bases. This CDR3 region has 15 residues. Germline V lookup: CDR1 SGHTA, CDR2 FQGNSA. V was clipped by 5 bases and J by 8 bases; unmatched bases: 15. The CDR3 DNA follows: TGTGCCAGCAGCCACCAAGGTACAGGGGTAATTCAGCAGTACTTC. Protein: CASSHQGTGVIQQYF. Supplemented by reference TRBV7-2 and TRBJ2-7, the full variable domain reads GAGVSQSPSNKVTEKGKDVELRCDPISGHTALYWYRQSLGQGLEFLIYFQGNSAPDKSGLPSDRFSAERTGGSVSTLTIQRTQQEDSAVYLCASSHQGTGVIQQYFGPGTRLTVT.

This chain links TRBV12-3 or TRBV12-4 with TRBJ2-2, with unresolved D. Between the trimmed V and J ends, which lost 3 bases and 6 bases, there was a span of 8 bases. This CDR3 is built from 13 residues. CDR3 loop: CASSFPPAGELFF. The CDR3 DNA sequence: TGTGCCAGCAGTTTCCCCCCGGCCGGGGAGCTGTTTTTT.

This chain connects TRBV9 to TRBJ2-5, with D maybe TRBD2 (5 bases). Trimming pared 4 bases from V and 0 bases from J, leaving 28 bases between. This CDR3 is built from 20 residues. CDR1 is SGDLS and CDR2 is YYNGEE in the germline V gene. CDR3 residues: CASSPLPLGSGRSDQETQYF. CDR3 nucleotide sequence: TGTGCCAGCAGCCCCCTCCCCCTAGGCAGCGGTAGATCGGACCAAGAGACCCAGTACTTC.

This clone was recorded once. The chain uses TRBV5-1 and TRBJ2-2, with 7 bases matching TRBD1. V shed 0 bases, J shed 5 bases, and the junction held 4 bases outside the gene matches. Germline V CDR1 and CDR2: SGHRS, YFSETQ. This CDR3 comprises 15 residues. The CDR3 is CASSLEGGKTGELFF. The DNA for the CDR3 is TGCGCCAGCAGCTTGGAAGGGGGCAAGACCGGGGAGCTGTTTTTT.

V and J are TRBV10-3 and TRBJ2-5, with 11 bases that match TRBD2. The germline V gene encodes CDR1 ENHRY and CDR2 SYGVKD. The CDR3 runs to 13 residues. Trimming removed 6 bases from V and 3 bases from J; junction bases left unmatched: 0. This CDR3 is CAIRLAGEETQYF. The CDR3 DNA is TGTGCCATCAGACTAGCGGGGGAAGAGACCCAGTACTTC.

The rearrangement uses TRBV5-4 and TRBJ2-2; a weak D match, TRBD2 (6 bases). CDR3 size: 14 residues. The germline CDR1 and CDR2 sequences are SGHNT and YYREEE (reference sequence). V was trimmed by 5 bases and J by 7 bases, leaving 15 bases between them. CDR3 DNA: TGTGCCAGCAGTTTTGGAGGGGCTGGCGGGGAGCTGTTTTTT. It specifies CASSFGGAGGELFF.

The V gene is TRBV6-6, the J gene TRBJ2-1; 13 bases map to TRBD2. There are 13 residues in the CDR3. V shed 10 bases and J 8 bases; nucleotides not matched to a gene: 5. Per germline, CDR1 MNHNY and CDR2 SVGAGI (reference sequence). This CDR3 reads CAITSGGAYEQFF. The CDR3 DNA sequence: TGTGCCATCACTAGCGGGGGGGCCTATGAGCAGTTCTTC.

This sequence joins TRBV19 and TRBJ2-3; TRBD2 matches 11 bases. The CDR3 is 16 amino acids. V lost 3 bases and J lost 1; bases outside the gene matches: 3. CDR1 and CDR2 from the germline V gene are LNHDA and SQIVND (reference sequence). The CDR3 DNA is TGTGCCAGTAGTATCCAGACTAGCGGGGGCACAGATACGCAGTATTTT. Amino acids: CASSIQTSGGTDTQYF.

V gene TRBV7-9 combines with J gene TRBJ2-1, with 12 bases that match TRBD2. Germline V CDR1 and CDR2: SEHNR, FQNEAQ (reference sequence). V trimming: 6 bases; J trimming: 6 bases; junction bases outside the gene matches: 6. This CDR3 comprises 15 residues. The CDR3, as DNA: TGTGCCAGCAGACCTAGCGGGGGGGAATTCAATGAGCAGTTCTTC. This gives the protein CASRPSGGEFNEQFF.

The rearrangement uses TRBV5-4 and TRBJ2-2; tentative D call: TRBD2 (7 bases). Trimming pared 5 bases from V and 10 bases from J, leaving 21 bases between. Germline CDR1 reads SGHNT; CDR2 reads YYREEE (reference sequence). The CDR3 runs 15 residues. CDR3 loop: CASSSGGLGIEELFF. CDR3 nucleotide sequence: TGTGCCAGCAGTTCCGGGGGGCTGGGAATAGAGGAGCTGTTTTTT.

The rearrangement uses TRBV11-2 and TRBJ2-2; unclear D gene. V was trimmed by 1 base and J by 7 bases, leaving 10 bases between them. Germline loops: CDR1 SGHAT, CDR2 FQNNGV. This CDR3 is built from 14 residues. The CDR3 DNA is TGTGCCAGCAGCTTAGTCCTGGGCGTCGGGGAGCTGTTTTTT. Translation: CASSLVLGVGELFF.

J is TRBJ2-5 and V is TRBV5-4, with no clear D. Germline loops: CDR1 SGHNT, CDR2 YYREEE (reference sequence). The CDR3 runs to 14 residues. V was trimmed by 3 bases and J by 4 bases, leaving 13 bases between them. CDR3 region: CASSYRLGAETQYF. As DNA, the CDR3 is TGTGCCAGCAGCTACCGATTGGGCGCAGAGACCCAGTACTTC.

Note on this clone: This CDR3 is also generated by other DNA sequences in the sample. The chain joins TRBV2 to TRBJ1-3; D possibly corresponds to TRBD1 (5 bases). CDR1 is SNHLY and CDR2 is FYNNEI in the germline V gene. The CDR3 length is 14 residues. V was pared by 8 bases and J by 0 bases, with 11 bases between. In nucleotides, the CDR3 is TGTGCCAGCTTTGCGGGGGACTCTGGAAACACCATATATTTT. Its translation is CASFAGDSGNTIYF. Together with reference TRBV2 and TRBJ1-3, the CDR3 gives the full variable domain: EPEVTQTPSHQVTQMGQEVILRCVPISNHLYFYWYRQILGQKVEFLVSFYNNEISEKSEIFDDQFSVERPDGSNFTLKIRSTKLEDSAMYFCASFAGDSGNTIYFGEGSWLTVV.

The chain combines TRBV29-1 with TRBJ2-2; 7 positions agree with TRBD1. V lost 6 bases to trimming and J lost 0 bases; unmatched junction nucleotides: 4. There are 14 residues in the CDR3. Germline V CDR1 and CDR2: SQVTM, ANQGSEA. The CDR3 region has the DNA TGCAGCGTAAGGGGGCCCTCGAACACCGGGGAGCTGTTTTTT. The encoded protein is CSVRGPSNTGELFF.

This clone was found once. The chain carries TRBV7-9 and TRBJ2-1; D possibly corresponds to TRBD2 (5 bases). Per germline, CDR1 SEHNR and CDR2 FQNEAQ (reference sequence). Trimming shortened V by 5 bases and J by 3 bases, and 11 bases separated the two germline ends. The CDR3 extends over 14 amino acids. Here the CDR3 reads CASSRGESYNEQFF. Here the CDR3 DNA reads TGTGCCAGCAGCCGGGGAGAAAGCTACAATGAGCAGTTCTTC.

The chain employs TRBV24-1 and TRBJ2-3, with 14 bases aligning to TRBD2. The length of the CDR3 is 17 residues. CDR1 and CDR2 (germline): KGHDR, SFDVKD. The V and J ends lost 1 base and 5 bases, in that order; junction bases with no gene match: 4. DNA for the CDR3: TGTGCCACCAGTGATTTTGGACTAGCGGGGGGCCGAGATACGCAGTATTTT. Protein product: CATSDFGLAGGRDTQYF.

The V and J genes are TRBV25-1 and TRBJ2-1, with TRBD2 identical over 10 bases. With V trimmed by 0 bases and J by 7 bases, 6 bases remained unmatched. In germline, CDR1 is MGHDK, CDR2 SYGVNS. The CDR3 runs 16 residues. In DNA, the CDR3 is TGTGCCAGCAGTGAATATGCTAGCGGGGGCCTAAATGAGCAGTTCTTC. Translated, it gives CASSEYASGGLNEQFF.

This clone came up a few times. This sequence joins TRBV19 and TRBJ2-7; TRBD1 aligns across 8 bases. The CDR3 sequence is 16 residues long. With V trimmed by 4 bases and J by 5 bases, 13 bases remained unmatched. CDR1 and CDR2 (germline): LNHDA, SQIVND (reference sequence). CDR3 protein: CASSTLIGQGSHEQYF. The CDR3 nucleotides read TGTGCCAGTAGTACCCTAATCGGACAGGGTTCCCACGAGCAGTACTTC.

This clone was detected only once. This chain's CDR3 is CAWTVPPEQYGYTF. In DNA, the CDR3 is TGTGCCTGGACTGTACCTCCAGAACAATATGGCTACACCTTC. This chain connects TRBV30 to TRBJ1-2, with D unresolved. This CDR3 comprises 14 residues. CDR1 and CDR2 (germline): GTSNPN, SVGIG (reference sequence). V was pared by 4 bases and J by 5 bases, with 17 bases between.

The CDR3 DNA reads as TGTGCCAGCAGCTTAGCTACTAGCGCGAGAAGCACAGATACGCAGTATTTT. Its translation is CASSLATSARSTDTQYF. The rearrangement uses TRBV7-6 and TRBJ2-3; TRBD2 agrees at 7 bases. The CDR3 has 17 residues. Looked up from germline, CDR1 is SGHVS and CDR2 is FNYEAQ. With 0 bases clipped from V and 0 bases from J, the junction kept 6 bases outside the gene matches.

The chain couples TRBV3-1 (or the pseudogene TRBV3-2) to TRBJ2-1; 9 nucleotides line up with TRBD1. This CDR3 has 15 residues. The V gene end was trimmed by 6 bases and the J gene end by 1 base; junction bases not matched to a gene: 4. Germline lookup yields CDR1 LGHDT and CDR2 YNNKEL (reference sequence). Here the CDR3 DNA reads TGTGCCAGCAGGCCCGACAGGGGGTCCTACAATGAGCAGTTCTTC. Amino acid sequence: CASRPDRGSYNEQFF.